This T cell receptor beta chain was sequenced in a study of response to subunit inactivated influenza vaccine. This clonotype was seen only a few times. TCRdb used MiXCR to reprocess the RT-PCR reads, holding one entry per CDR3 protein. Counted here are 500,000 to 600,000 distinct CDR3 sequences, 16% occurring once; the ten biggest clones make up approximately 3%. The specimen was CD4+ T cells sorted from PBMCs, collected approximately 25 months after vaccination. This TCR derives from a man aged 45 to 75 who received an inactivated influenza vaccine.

This CDR3 is CSAALAGGREQYF. CDR3 sequence (DNA): TGCAGTGCTGCACTAGCGGGAGGGCGGGAGCAGTACTTC. The chain combines TRBV20-1 with TRBJ2-7; 13 bases line up with TRBD2. Germline CDR1 and CDR2: DFQATT and SNEGSKA (reference sequence). V gave up 5 bases and J gave up 7 bases; unmatched junction bases: 5. This CDR3 spans 13 amino acids.